A selection of T cell receptor beta chains follows, all from one sample in a study of regulatory T cells. Profiled with immunoSEQ multiplex PCR; TCRdb holds only in-frame clones, not every one. The sample records fewer than 6,500 clones, around 87% being singletons. Sequenced input: CD4+ Tregs sorted from blood. The receptor set was obtained from a young adult with CD3G deficiency. The CDR3 runs from the conserved cysteine through the conserved F or W.

j_gene: TRBJ1-1; v_gene: TRBV19; CDR3aa: CASRHNDRDTEAFF
j_gene: TRBJ2-6; v_gene: TRBV7-8; CDR3aa: CASSQSGANVLTF
j_gene: TRBJ2-3; v_gene: TRBV5-1; CDR3aa: CASSGFPSTDTQYF
j_gene: TRBJ2-7; v_gene: TRBV10-3; CDR3aa: CAISSTRTGEQYF
j_gene: TRBJ1-2; v_gene: TRBV19; CDR3aa: CASSRTFTGTGTYGYTF
j_gene: TRBJ2-3; v_gene: TRBV27; CDR3aa: CASSLAGADTQYF
j_gene: TRBJ2-7; v_gene: TRBV30; CDR3aa: CAWSKAINEQYF
j_gene: TRBJ2-3; v_gene: TRBV10-3; CDR3aa: CAISIQGTTDTQYF
j_gene: TRBJ1-1; v_gene: TRBV6-6; CDR3aa: CASSYGVTEAFF
j_gene: TRBJ2-1; v_gene: TRBV28; CDR3aa: CASSLGGGRGGNEQFF
j_gene: TRBJ2-7; v_gene: TRBV10-3; CDR3aa: CAISGTGEGEQYF